The 18 T cell receptor beta chains below were found in one sample sequenced in a study of neoadjuvant anti-PD-1 for oral cavity cancer. The table came from immunoSEQ multiplex PCR; TCRdb's copy has only in-frame clones and leaves some out. Of 11,000 to 15,000 clones in the sample, roughly 69% are singletons; the top ten hold around 3.1%. The specimen comprised PBMCs, sampled before nivolumab (anti-PD-1) treatment. These receptors came from a person aged 35-80 years with oral cavity squamous cell carcinoma.

This clone was seen a handful of times. J is TRBJ2-1 and V is TRBV15; 7 nucleotides line up with TRBD2. Unmatched junction bases numbered 4, after V lost 5 bases and J lost 3 bases. CDR1 is LNHNV, CDR2 YYDKDF, per germline (reference sequence). The CDR3 has 14 amino acids. CDR3 amino acids: CATSPSGGYNEQFF. The CDR3 DNA is TGTGCCACCAGCCCTAGCGGTGGCTACAATGAGCAGTTCTTC.

The chain combines TRBV20-1 with TRBJ2-2; D is perhaps TRBD1 (5 bases). Germline V gene data show CDR1 as DFQATT and CDR2 as SNEGSKA (reference sequence). This CDR3 region has 11 residues. Deletions cut 5 bases from V and 5 bases from J, with 6 bases between. In DNA form, the CDR3 reads TGCAGTGCTCAGGGTACCGGGGAGCTGTTTTTT. Protein: CSAQGTGELFF.

This chain uses TRBV4-1 with TRBJ2-5; D is unresolved. CDR1 and CDR2 (germline): MGHRA, YSYEKL. Trimming removed 3 bases at V and 7 bases at J, with 6 bases between. This CDR3 is 11 amino acids long. The CDR3 reads CASSQGMTQYF. Written as DNA, the CDR3 is TGCGCCAGCAGCCAGGGTATGACCCAGTACTTC.

This clone was counted only a few times. The V gene is TRBV22-1, the J gene TRBJ1-5. TRBV22-1 is labeled a pseudogene. The CDR3 runs to 15 residues. The CDR3 protein is CPGSALRGFNQPQHF. CDR3 DNA: TGTCCTGGGAGCGCACTACGGGGGTTCAATCAGCCCCAGCATTTT.

The chain couples TRBV6-1 to TRBJ2-7, with D tentatively TRBD1 or TRBD2 (5 bases each). The CDR3 totals 13 residues. CDR1 MNHNS and CDR2 SASEGT come from the germline V gene. The V gene lost 8 bases and the J gene lost 2 bases, with 13 bases spanning the gap. The CDR3 DNA reads TGTGCCAGCGGAGAACGAGGGGCCTACGAGCAGTACTTC. Translation gives CASGERGAYEQYF.

The chain links TRBV6-1 to TRBJ1-1, with 10 bases that match TRBD1. Losses at the gene ends were 3 bases for V and 0 bases for J; bases not matched to a gene: 13. CDR3 size: 19 residues. CDR1 and CDR2 (germline): MNHNS, SASEGT. CDR3 DNA sequence: TGTGCCAGCAGTGATAACGACAGGGGGCGAAACCTAATGAACACTGAAGCTTTCTTT. This codes for CASSDNDRGRNLMNTEAFF.

V gene TRBV15 combines with J gene TRBJ2-5; D might be TRBD1 or TRBD2, each matching 5 bases. Per germline, CDR1 LNHNV and CDR2 YYDKDF (reference sequence). With 4 bases removed from V and 2 bases from J, the gap between germline ends came to 17 bases. CDR3 length: 16 amino acids. The CDR3 region is CATSNTGTLIQETQYF. CDR3 nucleotides: TGTGCCACCAGCAATACCGGGACGCTTATTCAAGAGACCCAGTACTTC.

V is TRBV5-4 and J is TRBJ2-7; D is possibly TRBD1 or TRBD2 (6 bases each). Germline CDR1 SGHNT, CDR2 YYREEE (reference sequence). V lost 0 bases and J 0 bases, leaving 7 bases between the germline ends. CDR3 length equals 14 residues. The CDR3 protein is CASSLEGGSYEQYF. DNA for the CDR3: TGTGCCAGCAGCTTGGAGGGGGGCTCCTACGAGCAGTACTTC.

The chain carries TRBV19 and TRBJ1-2, with 7 bases that match TRBD1. Germline CDR1 LNHDA, CDR2 SQIVND (reference sequence). The CDR3 contains 15 residues. V shed 1 base, J shed 3 bases, and the junction held 5 bases outside the gene matches. The CDR3 region is CASSIGTGDHYGYTF. In nucleotides, the CDR3 is TGTGCCAGTAGTATAGGAACAGGGGACCACTATGGCTACACCTTC. Using reference TRBV19 and TRBJ1-2 for the parts outside the CDR3, the full variable domain is DGGITQSPKYLFRKEGQNVTLSCEQNLNHDAMYWYRQDPGQGLRLIYYSQIVNDFQKGDIAEGYSVSREKKESFPLTVTSAQKNPTAFYLCASSIGTGDHYGYTFGSGTRLTVV.

The rearrangement joins TRBV5-1 to TRBJ2-3; 9 bases are shared with TRBD2. The CDR3 contains 16 residues. J lost 0 bases, V lost 0 bases, and 2 bases had no gene match. The germline V gene encodes CDR1 SGHRS and CDR2 YFSETQ. CDR3 sequence: CASSLASGISTDTQYF. CDR3 DNA: TGCGCCAGCAGCTTGGCTAGCGGGATTAGCACAGATACGCAGTATTTT. Using reference TRBV5-1 and TRBJ2-3 for the parts outside the CDR3, the full variable domain is KAGVTQTPRYLIKTRGQQVTLSCSPISGHRSVSWYQQTPGQGLQFLFEYFSETQRNKGNFPGRFSGRQFSNSRSEMNVSTLELGDSALYLCASSLASGISTDTQYFGPGTRLTVL.

This chain connects TRBV7-8 to TRBJ2-7; D gene uncertain. There are 14 residues in the CDR3. Per germline, CDR1 SGHVS and CDR2 FQNEAQ. Deletions cut 1 base from V and 6 bases from J, with 13 bases between. The CDR3 protein is CASSLGFSNPEQYF. In DNA form, the CDR3 reads TGTGCCAGCAGCTTAGGATTCAGCAATCCCGAGCAGTACTTC.

The chain has TRBV7-7 and TRBJ2-2; 7 positions agree with TRBD2. The germline CDR1 and CDR2 sequences are SSHAT and FNYEAQ (reference sequence). The CDR3 extends over 14 amino acids. The trim removed 6 bases at V and 4 bases at J, leaving 5 bases unmatched. The chain's CDR3 is CASSPGGSTGELFF. The DNA of the CDR3 is TGTGCCAGCAGTCCCGGGGGGAGCACCGGGGAGCTGTTTTTT.

This clone was seen only once. V is TRBV5-1 and J is TRBJ2-3, with unresolved D. Looked up from germline, CDR1 is SGHRS and CDR2 is YFSETQ. The CDR3 is 14 amino acids. The germline V and J ends were trimmed by 6 bases and 2 bases, with 13 bases remaining between them. CDR3 amino acids: CASTNGQPTDTQYF. The DNA of the CDR3 is TGCGCCAGCACAAACGGGCAACCCACAGATACGCAGTATTTT.

This clone was found once. V and J are TRBV10-3 and TRBJ1-4; D remains unclear. Germline values: CDR1 ENHRY, CDR2 SYGVKD. The CDR3 consists of 15 residues. V lost 0 bases and J lost 7, with 12 bases in between. The DNA for the CDR3 is TGTGCCATCAGTGAGTCGAAATTTACGGGTGAAAAACTGTTTTTT. Protein sequence: CAISESKFTGEKLFF.

The chain joins TRBV11-3 to TRBJ2-3; either TRBD1 or TRBD2 may fit D (6 bases each). The V end lost 5 bases, the J end lost 2 bases, and 17 bases lay between the germline ends. Germline lookup yields CDR1 SGHNT and CDR2 YENEEA. This CDR3 is 16 amino acids long. CDR3: CASSEGGWGATDTQYF. CDR3 bases: TGTGCCAGCAGCGAGGGGGGTTGGGGCGCCACAGATACGCAGTATTTT.

This chain joins TRBV27 and TRBJ2-3; TRBD2 might be the D (6 bases). The ends were cut back, 3 bases at V and 3 bases at J, with 10 bases in the middle. CDR1 and CDR2 from the germline V gene are MNHEY and SMNVEV (reference sequence). This CDR3 has 14 amino acids. DNA of the CDR3: TGTGCCAGCAGTTTTGTGCGGGGAACAGATACGCAGTATTTT. This gives the protein CASSFVRGTDTQYF.

This chain connects TRBV5-4 to TRBJ2-3; no clear D. V lost 2 bases and J lost 2, with 6 bases in between. This CDR3 region has 13 residues. Germline V gives CDR1 SGHNT, CDR2 YYREEE (reference sequence). CDR3 region: CASSFEATDTQYF. The CDR3 DNA reads as TGTGCCAGCAGCTTTGAGGCCACAGATACGCAGTATTTT.

V is TRBV5-1 and J is TRBJ2-3, with 11 bases aligning to TRBD2. The germline V gene encodes CDR1 SGHRS and CDR2 YFSETQ. The CDR3 extends over 16 amino acids. V lost 0 bases and J lost 3; bases outside the gene matches: 3. The CDR3 bases are TGCGCCAGCAGCTTGGGGACTAGCGGGCTAACAGATACGCAGTATTTT. Translated: CASSLGTSGLTDTQYF. Drawing the rest from reference TRBV5-1 and TRBJ2-3, the complete variable domain is KAGVTQTPRYLIKTRGQQVTLSCSPISGHRSVSWYQQTPGQGLQFLFEYFSETQRNKGNFPGRFSGRQFSNSRSEMNVSTLELGDSALYLCASSLGTSGLTDTQYFGPGTRLTVL.